This T cell receptor beta chain originates from a study of neurological immune-mediated disorders. Study summary: Among the approximately 34 patients with multiple sclerosis, some 30 were relapsing-remitting, while 3 were secondary progressive. The study's findings and limits: The highest TCR clonal expansion occurred in HTLV-1-associated myelopathy; multiple sclerosis fell below healthy controls. Phylogenetically, 18 of 34 multiple sclerosis patients' repertoires fell into one related-CDR3 cluster, a possible signature.

This clonotype showed up many times. The antigen is not known. The cDNA was synthesized by 5'RACE incorporating 10-nucleotide random UMIs. TCRdb re-derived calls from the 5' RACE reads in MiXCR, one entry per CDR3 protein. The data hold some 87,000 distinct CDR3 sequences, with over 4.5% observed a single time. Time point noted: longitudinal time-point 2. The CDR3 runs 14 residues. Trimming shortened V by 5 bases and J by 4 bases, and 15 bases separated the two germline ends. Germline CDR1 reads SGHTA; CDR2 reads FQGNSA. The genes are TRBV7-2 and TRBJ2-7, with TRBD2 as a possible D gene (5 bases). The source is a woman aged 55-70 years with multiple sclerosis. The sequenced sample consisted of PBMCs. The CDR3 protein is CASSHGDSGYEQYF. CDR3 in DNA: TGTGCCAGCAGCCACGGGGATTCCGGGTACGAGCAGTACTTC.